This paragraph covers one TCR beta chain sequence. Its matching antigen is unknown. This record comes from a study of circulating tumor DNA in untreated peripheral T-cell lymphoma. Overall study results and limits: In a couple of patients, ctDNA persisted after therapy without relapse for around 10 years. Around two fifths of serially sampled patients cleared ctDNA after two cycles. In 75% to 85% of patients, tumor-specific clonotypes were identified.

The CDR3 has 15 residues. Germline lookup yields CDR1 SQVTM and CDR2 ANQGSEA. Trimming cost V 7 bases and J 4 bases, with 19 bases left between them. Sequencing was performed with immunoSEQ multiplex PCR; in TCRdb, only in-frame clones are kept and a portion is missing. Among approximately 520 clones listed, roughly 85% were seen once. Sequenced sample: cell-free DNA from blood serum. The sequence was obtained from a human donor with peripheral T-cell lymphoma. J is TRBJ1-4 and V is TRBV29-1; the D gene is possibly TRBD1 (5 bases). DNA of the CDR3: TGCAGCGCCCGGGCAGGGCCCTCCGGTAATGAAAAACTGTTTTTT. Translated, it gives CSARAGPSGNEKLFF.